This T cell receptor (beta chain) appears in the sequencing data of a study of cytomegalovirus exposure and HLA in healthy donors. Unmatched junction bases numbered 13, after V lost 8 bases and J lost 3 bases. Germline loops: CDR1 MNHNS, CDR2 SASEGT. The CDR3 loop spans 15 amino acids. Study-level results: A classifier reportedly called cytomegalovirus status with high sensitivity and specificity. In a later analysis, TCR beta V- and J-gene trimming showed a link to a missense DCLRE1C variant. Donors belonging to an Asian-associated ancestry cluster reportedly showed fewer N-insertions in productive TCRs than the 666-donor mean, according to what a later analysis found.

The PCR used 60 Vbeta and 13 Jbeta primers. TCRdb's table, derived via immunoSEQ multiplex PCR, lists solely in-frame clones and lacks some. Counted here are tens of thousands of clones, 75% to 80% occurring once; the ten biggest clones make up 7.8%. This clone has a handful of counts. Its target is not known. The receptor was derived from a man between 18 and 35 years old in good health and CMV-seropositive. The V and J genes are TRBV6-1 and TRBJ2-7; 7 bases are a match to TRBD1. The sample was PBMCs. This CDR3 reads CASGDPGQNFYEQYF. The CDR3 DNA reads as TGTGCCAGCGGGGACCCGGGACAGAATTTCTACGAGCAGTACTTC.